The 13 T cell receptor beta chains given below trace back to one sample, sequenced in a study of blood T cell repertoires in COVID-19. TCRdb's table, derived via immunoSEQ multiplex PCR, lists solely in-frame clones and lacks some. The data show 200,000 to 250,000 clones, 70% to 90% seen once. Material for sequencing was peripheral blood. These receptors all come from a man aged 30 to 45 with COVID-19, enrolled during active disease.

This clone was seen just once. This chain connects TRBV19 to TRBJ2-7; 12 positions match TRBD2. V dropped 6 bases and J dropped 2; count of bases not matched to a gene: 5. Germline CDR1 reads LNHDA; CDR2 reads SQIVND (reference sequence). The CDR3 extends over 15 amino acids. The CDR3 here is CASSPSGRGTYEQYF. The CDR3 DNA sequence: TGTGCCAGTAGCCCTAGCGGGAGGGGCACCTACGAGCAGTACTTC.

The V call is TRBV5-1, the J call TRBJ2-1; 13 bases align to TRBD2. The CDR3 totals 15 residues. V shed 4 bases, J shed 4 bases, and the junction held 2 bases outside the gene matches. CDR1 is SGHRS, CDR2 YFSETQ, per germline. DNA of the CDR3: TGCGCCAGCAGCCCGGGACTAGCGGGATACAATGAGCAGTTCTTC. Its protein is CASSPGLAGYNEQFF.

V is TRBV11-1 and J is TRBJ1-2; 9 bases align to TRBD1. This CDR3 contains 16 residues. With V trimmed by 5 bases and J by 4 bases, 11 bases remained unmatched. The germline V gene encodes CDR1 SGHAT and CDR2 FQDESV (reference sequence). The CDR3 coding sequence is TGTGCCAGCAGCCCGGATACAGGGGGCGTCCCCTATGGCTACACCTTC. It specifies CASSPDTGGVPYGYTF. Drawing the rest from reference TRBV11-1 and TRBJ1-2, the complete variable domain is EAEVAQSPRYKITEKSQAVAFWCDPISGHATLYWYRQILGQGPELLVQFQDESVVDDSQLPKDRFSAERLKGVDSTLKIQPAELGDSAMYLCASSPDTGGVPYGYTFGSGTRLTVV.

The rearrangement links TRBV4-2 to TRBJ2-5; 10 positions match TRBD2. The CDR3 has 17 residues. Losses at the gene ends were 0 bases for V and 5 bases for J; bases not matched to a gene: 9. Germline lookup yields CDR1 LGHNA and CDR2 YNFKEQ. CDR3 loop: CASSQDWASGSLETQYF. CDR3 nucleotide sequence: TGTGCCAGCAGCCAAGATTGGGCTAGCGGGAGTTTGGAGACCCAGTACTTC.

The chain uses TRBV18 and TRBJ2-7, with a tentative D call TRBD1 (6 bases). The CDR3 totals 16 residues. The V gene's germline CDR1 is KGHSH and CDR2 LQKENI. The ends were cut back, 2 bases at V and 6 bases at J, with 20 bases in the middle. The CDR3 DNA follows: TGTGCCAGCTCACCAGGACTGGACAGAAACTTGGGCGAGCAGTACTTC. Translating gives CASSPGLDRNLGEQYF. The full variable domain, its missing parts supplied by reference TRBV18 and TRBJ2-7, is NAGVMQNPRHLVRRRGQEARLRCSPMKGHSHVYWYRQLPEEGLKFMVYLQKENIIDESGMPKERFSAEFPKEGPSILRIQQVVRGDSAAYFCASSPGLDRNLGEQYFGPGTRLTVT.

V and J are TRBV18 and TRBJ2-7; 8 positions match TRBD1. Germline trimming cut 2 bases from V and 5 bases from J; bases unmatched to any gene: 11. Germline lookup yields CDR1 KGHSH and CDR2 LQKENI. This CDR3 contains 16 residues. The CDR3: CASSPVLGTGPHEQYF. The CDR3 DNA reads TGTGCCAGCTCACCAGTCTTGGGGACAGGCCCCCACGAGCAGTACTTC.

This clone came up a few times. The chain employs TRBV6-1 and TRBJ2-3, with TRBD1 matching 8 bases. The V gene's germline CDR1 is MNHNS and CDR2 SASEGT. This CDR3 contains 15 residues. With V trimmed by 1 base and J by 4 bases, 4 bases remained unmatched. The CDR3, as DNA: TGTGCCAGCAGTGAAGTTTCAGGGGGCCCAGATACGCAGTATTTT. The encoded protein is CASSEVSGGPDTQYF.

The V gene is TRBV12-5, the J gene TRBJ1-1, with D possibly matching TRBD1 (5 bases). V shed 4 bases and J shed 11 bases, with 17 bases lying between them. Germline V lookup: CDR1 LGHNT, CDR2 FRNRAP. The CDR3 has 13 residues. This CDR3 is CASGSGTGVQAFF. The CDR3 coding sequence is TGTGCTAGTGGTTCTGGAACGGGGGTTCAGGCTTTCTTT.

The chain carries TRBV7-9 and TRBJ1-6, with TRBD1 matching 10 bases. Germline V gene sequence: CDR1 SEHNR, CDR2 FQNEAQ (reference sequence). Trimming took 5 bases from V and 7 from J; bases not matched to a gene: 2. The CDR3 has 14 residues. The CDR3 is CASSMGQGNSPLHF. The CDR3 region has the DNA TGTGCCAGCAGCATGGGACAGGGGAATTCACCCCTCCACTTT.

This chain connects TRBV5-5 to TRBJ2-1; 7 nucleotides agree with TRBD2. The V segment lost 0 bases and the J segment 8 bases; nucleotides outside the gene matches: 8. This CDR3 contains 15 residues. Germline V CDR1 and CDR2: SGHKS, YYEKEE (reference sequence). This chain's CDR3 is CASSLVGGSGDEQFF. The CDR3 DNA follows: TGTGCCAGCAGCTTGGTCGGGGGGTCAGGCGATGAGCAGTTCTTC.

J is TRBJ2-7 and V is TRBV6-1, with 10 bases lining up with TRBD2. CDR3 size: 15 residues. V shed 3 bases and J 6 bases; nucleotides not matched to a gene: 8. CDR1 is MNHNS, CDR2 SASEGT, per germline. In nucleotides, the CDR3 is TGTGCCAGCAGTGAGGGGGCTAGCGGGGGCCGCGAGCAGTACTTC. Protein sequence: CASSEGASGGREQYF.

The chain uses TRBV14 and TRBJ1-3; no firm D call. CDR3 length: 12 residues. The germline V gene encodes CDR1 SGHDN and CDR2 FVKESK. Trimming removed 2 bases at V and 8 bases at J, with 7 bases between. The CDR3 DNA reads as TGTGCCAGCAGCCAAAGTCGAGACACCATATATTTT. As protein: CASSQSRDTIYF. Using reference TRBV14 and TRBJ1-3 for the parts outside the CDR3, the full variable domain is EAGVTQFPSHSVIEKGQTVTLRCDPISGHDNLYWYRRVMGKEIKFLLHFVKESKQDESGMPNNRFLAERTGGTYSTLKVQPAELEDSGVYFCASSQSRDTIYFGEGSWLTVV.

This sequence joins TRBV7-6 and TRBJ1-1, with TRBD1 matching 8 bases. V was pared by 4 bases and J by 5 bases, with 3 bases of the junction left unmatched. This CDR3 is 13 amino acids long. From germline, CDR1 is SGHVS and CDR2 FNYEAQ. CDR3 residues: CASSYDRGTEAFF. Here the CDR3 DNA reads TGTGCCAGCAGCTACGACAGGGGAACTGAAGCTTTCTTT.